This is a list of T cell receptor beta chains from one sample in a study of CD8+CD57+ T cells in acquired aplastic anemia. TCRdb re-called the reads with MiXCR, one entry per CDR3 protein. The repertoire includes about 470,000 distinct CDR3 sequences, around a third of them detected once, and under 0.95% sits in the top ten. The material sequenced was sorted CD4+, CD8+, or CD8+CD57+ T cells (not recorded which) from PBMCs. The receptors derive from a human donor with aplastic anemia. Each CDR3 is given with its conserved first and last residue. The order of the fields is J gene, D gene, clone size, V gene, CDR3 DNA, CDR3 protein. The D gene is left open where the match is weak. Clone size is shown for a subset of rows, as once, few, many or a class of expanded clone.

TRBJ1-2 | TRBD1 | many | TRBV20-1 | TGCAGTGCCAGCCCTCGTGGGACAGGCCGAGGGTATGGCTACACCTTC | CSASPRGTGRGYGYTF
TRBJ2-1 | - | many | TRBV10-3 | TGTGCCATCAGTGGAGGGGCGTCGGGGGAGCAGTTCTTC | CAISGGASGEQFF
TRBJ1-6 | - | many | TRBV7-2 | TGTGCCAGCAGCCTACCTACAGGGAATTCACCCCTCCACTTT | CASSLPTGNSPLHF
TRBJ2-1 | - | - | TRBV11-3 | TGTGCCAGCAGCTCCAGGGGGACTACCCCCTTCCATGAGCAGTTCTTC | CASSSRGTTPFHEQFF
TRBJ1-4 | - | - | TRBV10-3 | TGTGCCAGCAGCGTAGGGACTTTCCCTCCAACTAATGAAAAACTGTTTTTT | CASSVGTFPPTNEKLFF
TRBJ1-2 | TRBD1 | many | TRBV20-1 | TGCAGTGCTAGTCCGGGACAGGGCTACACCTTC | CSASPGQGYTF
TRBJ1-4 | - | many | TRBV15 | TGTGCCACCAGCAGAGATGGGGCAGCAACTAATGAAAAACTGTTTTTT | CATSRDGAATNEKLFF
TRBJ1-6 | - | - | TRBV7-2 | TGTGCCAGCAGCCTAGGGAACACCTATAATTCACCCCTCCACTTT | CASSLGNTYNSPLHF
TRBJ2-7 | TRBD2 | - | TRBV11-2 | TGTGCCAGCAGCTTGGATCCTAGCGGACAATCCTACGAGCAGTACTTC | CASSLDPSGQSYEQYF
TRBJ2-3 | - | - | TRBV11-2 | TGTGCCAGCAGCCCCACCCGGACCGGCACAGATACGCAGTATTTT | CASSPTRTGTDTQYF
TRBJ1-1 | TRBD1 | - | TRBV20-1 | TGCAGTGCTAGGATAGGGGGCCGATCGGAGGCTTTCTTT | CSARIGGRSEAFF
TRBJ1-5 | - | many | TRBV19 | TGTGCCAGTAGTATGGGGGGCGGTCAGCCCCAGCATTTT | CASSMGGGQPQHF
TRBJ1-1 | TRBD1 | many | TRBV2 | TGTGCCAGCAGTGGCCAGGGGGCCGTGAACACTGAAGCTTTCTTT | CASSGQGAVNTEAFF
TRBJ2-7 | TRBD1 | once | TRBV5-1 | TGCGCCAGCAGCTCCGGACAGGTTTACGAGCAGTACTTC | CASSSGQVYEQYF
TRBJ2-5 | - | - | TRBV15 | TGTGCCACCAGCAGATCGATCGGGGCTCAAGAGACCCAGTACTTC | CATSRSIGAQETQYF
TRBJ2-2 | - | - | TRBV9 | TGTGCCAGCAGCTCGGACGTCCGCGTGGGCGGCGGGGAGCTGTTTTTT | CASSSDVRVGGGELFF
TRBJ1-2 | - | many | TRBV7-3 | TGTGCCAGCAGCTTAACGGGCCGGGGGCATGGCGGCTACACCTTC | CASSLTGRGHGGYTF
TRBJ1-2 | - | few | TRBV25-1 | TGTGCCAGCAGTGAAGCGTCTAGGGGCGGATATGGCTACACCTTC | CASSEASRGGYGYTF
TRBJ2-3 | - | - | TRBV4-3 | TGCGCCAGCAGCCAATCTGTGGGGGGGCAAAGCACAGATACGCAGTATTTT | CASSQSVGGQSTDTQYF
TRBJ2-2 | - | - | TRBV20-1 | TGCAGTGCTAGACCCCTTACGGGACTCGAGAACACCGGGGAGCTGTTTTTT | CSARPLTGLENTGELFF
TRBJ1-2 | - | many | TRBV19 | TGTGCCAGTAGTATAAACTCAGGGAACTACTATGGCTACACCTTC | CASSINSGNYYGYTF
TRBJ1-2 | - | many | TRBV20-1 | TGCAGTGCTAGAGGTGGGGGGCAGGATGGCTACACCTTC | CSARGGGQDGYTF
TRBJ1-3 | - | many | TRBV9 | TGTGCCAGCAGCGTAAGCGGAAACACCATATATTTT | CASSVSGNTIYF
TRBJ2-7 | TRBD1 | - | TRBV3-1 | TGTGCCAGCAGGGCAGGGGGCGGGCAGTACTTC | CASRAGGGQYF
TRBJ2-3 | - | few | TRBV9 | TGTGCCAGCAGCAAGGACCGCCAACCTAGCACAGATACGCAGTATTTT | CASSKDRQPSTDTQYF
TRBJ1-1 | TRBD1 | once | TRBV28 | TGTGCCAGCAGTCAAGGGGACAGGGAAGAAGCTTTCTTT | CASSQGDREEAFF